This T cell receptor beta chain was documented in a study of blood T cell repertoires in COVID-19. Study at large: Acute and convalescent COVID-19 samples came from the United States, Italy and Spain. Sample material is recorded as cDNA or gDNA derived from T cells, B-cell-depleted T cells, or PBMCs.

The ends lost 3 bases at V and 1 base at J; junction bases unmatched: 6. This CDR3 has 16 amino acids. CDR1 SGHRS and CDR2 YFSETQ come from the germline V gene. Original methodology: Scientists estimated how many nucleated cells there were by amplifying reference gene primers. This table comes from immunoSEQ multiplex PCR, and its TCRdb copy is limited to in-frame clones, with some not included. The D gene and trimming were derived from the DNA, and the V and J assignments and clone size from that table. The sample lists about 190,000 clones, roughly 78% seen once, with roughly 2.8% in the top ten. The J gene is TRBJ2-5, the V gene TRBV5-1; 10 bases are a match to TRBD2. The TCR sequence derives from a woman of 80 years or more with active or convalescent COVID-19. Sequences were obtained from peripheral blood. CDR3 sequence (DNA): TGCGCCAGCAGCTGGAGCGGGGGGGCAGTCCAAGAGACCCAGTACTTC. It encodes CASSWSGGAVQETQYF. Combining the CDR3 with reference TRBV5-1 and TRBJ2-5 gives the whole variable domain KAGVTQTPRYLIKTRGQQVTLSCSPISGHRSVSWYQQTPGQGLQFLFEYFSETQRNKGNFPGRFSGRQFSNSRSEMNVSTLELGDSALYLCASSWSGGAVQETQYFGPGTRLLVL.